Listed below are T cell receptor beta chains from one sample, sequenced in a study of blood T cell repertoires in COVID-19. Assay: immunoSEQ multiplex PCR; the TCRdb copy retains only in-frame clones and omits some. This table holds a few hundred thousand clones, about 85% found once. Sequencing used peripheral blood. The receptors originated from a woman between 18 and 29 years old who had recovered from COVID-19. The CDR3 runs from the conserved cysteine through the conserved F or W. Expanded clones are given a class, and other clones once, few, many or no size at all.

>TRBJ2-1|.|TRBV24-1
CATGREGSYNEQFF
>TRBJ1-4|few|TRBV4-1
CASSRAPVEKLFF
>TRBJ2-2|.|TRBV6-5
CASSYARPTGELFF
>TRBJ2-1|.|TRBV28
CASSLAGLARLGEQFF
>TRBJ2-7|.|TRBV4-1
CASSQVLRASYEQYF
>TRBJ1-5|.|TRBV19
CASSIQGALSNQPQHF
>TRBJ1-5|.|TRBV10-3
CANPYTDSRDQPQHF
>TRBJ2-3|.|TRBV30
CAWSALFTDTQYF
>TRBJ2-1|.|TRBV28
CASSPPFSAGGFF
>TRBJ1-1|.|TRBV9
CASSAHRDGTEAFF
>TRBJ1-2|.|TRBV27
CASSGTGLQREGYTF
>TRBJ1-2|.|TRBV27
CASSFFGQGTSNYGYTF
>TRBJ2-4|.|TRBV19
CASSGAALGWDIQYF
>TRBJ1-2|.|TRBV29-1
CSVARNNGYTF
>TRBJ1-2|.|TRBV6-5
CASSHALRGNGYTF
>TRBJ2-4|.|TRBV15
CATSLGPGTSGIKNIQYF
>TRBJ1-3|.|TRBV7-9
CASSPEGAGNTIYF
>TRBJ2-1|.|TRBV12-3/TRBV12-4
CAEGTVNEQFF